The clone carrying this T cell receptor beta chain was observed many times. Its specificity is unknown. CDR1 and CDR2 from the germline V gene are SGHNT and YYREEE (reference sequence). The CDR3 is made up of 15 amino acids. V was clipped by 1 base and J by 6 bases, with 11 bases between them. The sample is drawn from a study of early T cells in non-severe SARS-CoV-2 infection. Study results and caveats: Missing private and CD4 specificities, VDJdb matching favored anti-spike CD8 responses.

The protocol attached unique molecular identifiers to individual cDNA molecules. MiXCR was run by TCRdb on the 5' RACE reads, yielding one entry per CDR3 protein. The sample carries around 57,000 distinct CDR3 sequences, approximately 6.7% recorded once. This chain links TRBV5-4 with TRBJ1-6; a possible D gene is TRBD1 (5 bases). Sequenced sample: whole blood. This clonotype was obtained from an adult who was a healthcare worker with PCR-confirmed SARS-CoV-2 infection or an uninfected control (not recorded which). CDR3 region: CASSLMGPFNSPLHF. Here the CDR3 DNA reads TGTGCCAGCAGCTTGATGGGGCCCTTTAATTCACCCCTCCACTTT.